This TCR beta chain emerged from a study of T cells in Graves' hyperthyroidism and ophthalmopathy. The TCR beta CDR3 regions underwent amplification using RNA transcripts as the source. Carried out on the TCR CDR3, a first-round RT-PCR used the HTBI primer set. TCRdb passed the multiplex PCR reads through MiXCR, listing each CDR3 protein once. Of nearly 600,000 distinct CDR3 sequences in the sample, around 13% are singletons; the top ten hold approximately 5.7%. The CDR3 contains 15 residues. Trimming shortened V by 7 bases and J by 2 bases, and 16 bases separated the two germline ends. This clonotype was picked up many times.

J is TRBJ2-3 and V is TRBV12-3 or TRBV12-4; maybe TRBD2 (6 bases). The TCR comes from a woman in her twenties or thirties with Graves' hyperthyroidism that later progressed to Graves' ophthalmopathy. Material for sequencing was blood. CDR3 nucleotide sequence: TGTGCCAGCACCTTTCTGGCGGGGTCCACAGATACGCAGTATTTT. Residues: CASTFLAGSTDTQYF.